The following is a T cell receptor beta chain sequence with its context. Its antigen is as yet unknown. Other DNA sequences in the same sample also yield this CDR3. The sample comes from a study of T cell responses to AZD1222 COVID-19 vaccine. Overall study findings and caveats: Vaccine-related CD4 TCRs covered spike, predominating at 160-218 and 743-854.

The germline CDR1 and CDR2 sequences are KGHSH and LQKENI. The CDR3 loop spans 13 amino acids. V shed 5 bases and J 2 bases; nucleotides not matched to a gene: 2. Libraries were prepared by immunoSEQ multiplex PCR; TCRdb keeps only in-frame clonotypes and omits some of them. The sample lists about 140,000 clones; about 89% were seen once. This material consisted of peripheral blood, taken on day 0 of AZD1222 vaccination. The V gene is TRBV18, the J gene TRBJ1-1; 7 bases agree with TRBD1. The receptor was isolated from an adult in good health. The CDR3 DNA reads TGTGCCAGCTCAGACAGGGCCAACACTGAAGCTTTCTTT. As protein: CASSDRANTEAFF.